Listed below are T cell receptor beta chains from one sample, sequenced in a study of post-analysis software for immune sequencing data. TCRdb recomputed calls from the PCR reads with MiXCR, one row per CDR3 protein. In the table there are fewer than 900,000 distinct CDR3 sequences, 46% of which are singletons. Input material: blood. These receptors all come from a girl aged 10-17 years with multiple sclerosis. The CDR3 runs from the conserved cysteine through the conserved F or W. The D gene is left open where the match is weak. For some rows the clone size is stated as once, few or many, or as a class when expanded; others skip it.

clone_size j_call d_call v_call cdr3_aa cdr3_nt
few TRBJ2-7 NA TRBV5-1 CASRFTDGGRLYEQYF TGCGCCAGCAGGTTTACCGATGGGGGAAGACTCTACGAGCAGTACTTC
NA TRBJ2-5 TRBD2 TRBV29-1 CSVDSQREGLETQYF TGCAGCGTTGATAGCCAGCGGGAGGGCCTAGAGACCCAGTACTTC
NA TRBJ1-2 NA TRBV29-1 CSVGASGAGYTF TGCAGCGTTGGCGCTTCGGGGGCTGGCTACACCTTC
NA TRBJ2-7 TRBD2 TRBV7-2 CASSQGGLAHYEQYF TGTGCCAGCAGCCAGGGGGGACTAGCGCACTACGAGCAGTACTTC
once TRBJ1-4 NA TRBV7-9 CASSLGGTYEKLFF TGTGCCAGCAGCTTAGGGGGGACATATGAAAAACTGTTTTTT
NA TRBJ1-1 NA TRBV7-9 CASRKGVITEAFF TGTGCCAGCCGGAAGGGGGTTATCACTGAAGCTTTCTTT
NA TRBJ2-7 NA TRBV12-3/TRBV12-4 CASSFGPDNEQYF TGTGCCAGCAGTTTTGGCCCCGACAATGAGCAGTACTTC
NA TRBJ2-7 NA TRBV20-1 CSAGKPAGSYEQYF TGCAGCGCTGGTAAACCGGCGGGCTCCTACGAGCAGTACTTC
NA TRBJ1-2 NA TRBV20-1 CSARRDPTSYGYTF TGCAGTGCTCGGCGGGACCCTACGAGCTATGGCTACACCTTC
NA TRBJ1-1 NA TRBV12-3/TRBV12-4 CASSLGVTEAFF TGTGCCAGCAGTCTTGGGGTGACTGAAGCTTTCTTT
few TRBJ2-4 NA TRBV3-1 CASSQKGDIQYF TGTGCCAGCAGCCAAAAGGGGGACATTCAGTACTTC
few TRBJ2-5 TRBD2 TRBV29-1 CSVLLAGGETQYF TGCAGCGTATTACTAGCGGGAGGGGAGACCCAGTACTTC
NA TRBJ1-2 NA TRBV21-1 CAQGIYTF TGTGCCCAAGGGATATACACCTTC
few TRBJ1-6 NA TRBV7-2 CASSLLRGRVSESPLHF TGTGCCAGCAGCCTCCTCCGGGGGCGCGTATCAGAATCACCCCTCCACTTT
NA TRBJ2-1 NA TRBV24-1 CATGPGSLSSYNEQFF TGTGCCACCGGTCCAGGCTCCCTGAGCTCCTACAATGAGCAGTTCTTC
few TRBJ2-1 TRBD1 TRBV5-5 CASSSPGQGPGNEQFF TGTGCCAGCAGCTCACCGGGACAGGGCCCGGGAAATGAGCAGTTCTTC
NA TRBJ2-5 NA TRBV7-2 CASSSLTGRETQYF TGTGCCAGCAGCTCCCTGACAGGTCGAGAGACCCAGTACTTC
NA TRBJ1-4 TRBD1 TRBV12-3/TRBV12-4 CASSFSVRDRDEKLFF TGTGCCAGCAGTTTTTCGGTGAGGGACAGGGATGAAAAACTGTTTTTT